The TCR beta chain under discussion was sequenced for a study of T cell clonotyping in hematopoietic cell transplantation. Study-wide results and limits: After transplant, recipient diversity fell while pathologically expanded clonotypes grew through day 180. Higher Inverse Simpson Index values in graft donor and pretransplant recipient predicted broader posttransplant TCR diversity. At the given depth, recipient repertoires were over 95% de novo clonotypes.

A word on this clone: Its antigen is undetermined. The same CDR3 can be traced to other DNA sequences in this sample.

Stated time point: recipient sample about 28 days before transplant, after cytoreduction. Samples: about 28 days before transplant, then days 30, 100 and 180 after. The germline gives CDR1 LNHDA, CDR2 SQIVND (reference sequence). The CDR3 extends over 15 amino acids. V was clipped by 4 bases and J by 0 bases; unmatched bases: 6. Sequenced by immunoSEQ multiplex PCR; TCRdb stores in-frame clones only, minus some. The repertoire holds around 5,400 clones, over 75% seen once, with just over 14% in the top ten. This TCR came from a woman aged 45 to 65 with acute myeloid leukemia. Some clones in this sample may be carry-over from other donors' samples. This sequence joins TRBV19 and TRBJ2-7; TRBD1 aligns across 7 bases. Material: peripheral blood mononuclear cells, obtained before stem cell transplant. This chain's CDR3 is CASSTRQGGSYEQYF. The CDR3 coding sequence is TGTGCCAGTAGTACACGACAGGGTGGCTCCTACGAGCAGTACTTC. The full variable domain, in which reference TRBV19 and TRBJ2-7 provide the parts outside the CDR3, is DGGITQSPKYLFRKEGQNVTLSCEQNLNHDAMYWYRQDPGQGLRLIYYSQIVNDFQKGDIAEGYSVSREKKESFPLTVTSAQKNPTAFYLCASSTRQGGSYEQYFGPGTRLTVT.